The 2 T cell receptor beta chains given below trace back to one sample, sequenced in a study of blood T cell repertoires in COVID-19. The table came from immunoSEQ multiplex PCR; TCRdb's copy has only in-frame clones and leaves some out. Of under 250,000 clones listed, less than 90% are singletons. The sequenced material came from peripheral blood. Receptors originate from a woman aged 40 to 55 who had recovered from COVID-19.

The chain employs TRBV11-3 and TRBJ2-3; 8 nucleotides align to TRBD2. Germline V gene lookup returns CDR1 SGHNT and CDR2 YENEEA. With V trimmed by 1 base and J by 8 bases, 5 bases remained unmatched. This CDR3 contains 14 residues. Here the CDR3 reads CASSLALRGGTQYF. In nucleotides, the CDR3 is TGTGCCAGCAGCTTAGCCCTCCGGGGGGGTACGCAGTATTTT.

V usage is TRBV3-1 (or the pseudogene TRBV3-2) and J usage is TRBJ2-5; no clear D. Per germline, CDR1 LGHDT and CDR2 YNNKEL (reference sequence). The CDR3 extends over 12 amino acids. Trimming removed 7 bases from V and 5 bases from J, with 11 bases in between. CDR3: CASISAVETQYF. The CDR3 DNA is TGTGCCAGCATATCTGCGGTGGAGACCCAGTACTTC.